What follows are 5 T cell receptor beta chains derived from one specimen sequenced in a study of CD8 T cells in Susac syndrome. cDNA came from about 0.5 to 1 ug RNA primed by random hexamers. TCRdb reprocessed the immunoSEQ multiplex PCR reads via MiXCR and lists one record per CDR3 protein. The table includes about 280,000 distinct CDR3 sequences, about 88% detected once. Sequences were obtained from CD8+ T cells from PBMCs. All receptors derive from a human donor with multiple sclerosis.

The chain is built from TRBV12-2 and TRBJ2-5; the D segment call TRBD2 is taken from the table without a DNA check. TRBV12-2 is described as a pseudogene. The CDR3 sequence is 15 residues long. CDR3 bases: TGTGCAAGTCGGTTCGTAAAGCGGGATCGAGAGACCCAGTACTTC. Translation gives CASRFVKRDRETQYF.

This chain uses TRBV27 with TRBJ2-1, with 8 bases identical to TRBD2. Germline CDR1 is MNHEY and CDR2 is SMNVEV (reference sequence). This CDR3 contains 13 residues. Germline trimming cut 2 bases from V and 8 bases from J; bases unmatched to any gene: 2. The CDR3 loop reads CASSLGLAYEQFF. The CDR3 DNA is TGTGCCAGCAGTTTAGGACTAGCATATGAGCAGTTCTTC.

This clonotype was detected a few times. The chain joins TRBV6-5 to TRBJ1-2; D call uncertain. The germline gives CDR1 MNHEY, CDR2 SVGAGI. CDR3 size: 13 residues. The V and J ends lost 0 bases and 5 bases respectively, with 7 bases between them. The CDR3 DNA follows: TGTGCCAGCAGTTACTCCCCAGATTATGGCTACACCTTC. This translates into CASSYSPDYGYTF.

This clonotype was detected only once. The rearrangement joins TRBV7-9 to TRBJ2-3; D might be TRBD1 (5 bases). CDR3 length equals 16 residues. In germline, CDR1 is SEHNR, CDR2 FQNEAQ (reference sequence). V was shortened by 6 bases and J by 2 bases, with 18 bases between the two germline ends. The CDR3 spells CASRSYSRADTDTQYF. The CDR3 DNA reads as TGTGCCAGCAGAAGCTACTCCAGGGCAGACACAGATACGCAGTATTTT.

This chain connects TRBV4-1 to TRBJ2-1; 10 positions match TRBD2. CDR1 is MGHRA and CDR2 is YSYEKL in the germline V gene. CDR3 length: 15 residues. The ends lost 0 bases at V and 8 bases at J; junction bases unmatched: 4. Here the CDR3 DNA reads TGCGCCAGCAGCCAAGAGAGGCTAGCGGGAGATGAGCAGTTCTTC. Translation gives CASSQERLAGDEQFF.